This TCR beta chain originates from a study of T cells in Graves' hyperthyroidism and ophthalmopathy. The CDR3 sequence is 16 residues long. The V end was cut by 1 base, the J end by 2 bases, with 14 bases between. Germline CDR1 reads MGHRA; CDR2 reads YSYEKL. From RNA transcripts, TCR beta CDR3 regions were amplified. HTBI primers drove first-round RT-PCR of the TCR CDR3. Each CDR3 protein gets one entry after TCRdb re-called the multiplex PCR reads with MiXCR. Of around 520,000 distinct CDR3 sequences in the sample, around a quarter were seen once. The sequenced material came from blood. This chain connects TRBV4-1 to TRBJ2-5; D perhaps matches TRBD2 (6 bases). The TCR sequence derives from a woman aged 30 to 39 with Graves' ophthalmopathy. CDR3 in DNA: TGCGCCAGCAGCCAAGGGCGAGCGGGCTTTCAAGAGACCCAGTACTTC. Its protein is CASSQGRAGFQETQYF.